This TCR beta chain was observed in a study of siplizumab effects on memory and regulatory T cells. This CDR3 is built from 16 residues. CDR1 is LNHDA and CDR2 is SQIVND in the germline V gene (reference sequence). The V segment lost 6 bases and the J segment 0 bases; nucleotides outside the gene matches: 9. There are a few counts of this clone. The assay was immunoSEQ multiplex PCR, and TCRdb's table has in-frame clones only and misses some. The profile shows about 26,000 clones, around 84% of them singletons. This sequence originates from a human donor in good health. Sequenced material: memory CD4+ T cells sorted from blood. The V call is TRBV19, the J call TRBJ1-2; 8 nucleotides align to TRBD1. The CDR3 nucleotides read TGTGCCAGTAGGAGGGGTGGACAGGGCTCTAACTATGGCTACACCTTC. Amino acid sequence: CASRRGGQGSNYGYTF.